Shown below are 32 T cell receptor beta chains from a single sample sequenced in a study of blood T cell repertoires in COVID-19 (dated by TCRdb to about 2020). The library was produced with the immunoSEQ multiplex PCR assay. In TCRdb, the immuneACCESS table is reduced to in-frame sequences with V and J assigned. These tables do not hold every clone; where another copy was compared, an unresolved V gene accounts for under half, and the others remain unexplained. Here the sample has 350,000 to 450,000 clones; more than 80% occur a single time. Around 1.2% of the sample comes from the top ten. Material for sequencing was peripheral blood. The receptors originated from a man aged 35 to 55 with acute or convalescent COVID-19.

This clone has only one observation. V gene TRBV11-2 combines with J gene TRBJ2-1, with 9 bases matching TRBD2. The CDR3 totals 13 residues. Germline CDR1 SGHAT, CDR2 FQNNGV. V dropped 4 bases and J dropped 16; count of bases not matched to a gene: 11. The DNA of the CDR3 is TGTGCCAGCAGCTCAACCCATAGCGGGAGTCATTTCTTC. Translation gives CASSSTHSGSHFF.

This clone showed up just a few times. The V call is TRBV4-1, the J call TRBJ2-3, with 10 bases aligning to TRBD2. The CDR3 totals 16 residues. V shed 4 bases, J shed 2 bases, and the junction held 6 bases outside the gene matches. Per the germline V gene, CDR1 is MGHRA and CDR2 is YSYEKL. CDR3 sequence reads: CASSRTSGALTDTQYF. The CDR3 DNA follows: TGCGCCAGCAGCCGAACTAGCGGGGCCCTCACAGATACGCAGTATTTT.

The CDR3 region has the DNA TGTGCCAGTAGTATGCAAGGGGGATTGAGACTCTATGGCTACACCTTC. Its protein is CASSMQGGLRLYGYTF. The chain joins TRBV19 to TRBJ1-2; maybe TRBD1 (6 bases). V was clipped by 3 bases and J by 4 bases, with 18 bases between them. This CDR3 region has 16 residues. Looked up from germline, CDR1 is LNHDA and CDR2 is SQIVND (reference sequence).

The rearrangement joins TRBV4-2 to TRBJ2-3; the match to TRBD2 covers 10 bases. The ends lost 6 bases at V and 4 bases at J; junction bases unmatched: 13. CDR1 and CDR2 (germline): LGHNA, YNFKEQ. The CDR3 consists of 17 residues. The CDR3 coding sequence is TGTGCCAGCAGGTCCGGGAAGAGCGGGGGGGCCTCAGATACGCAGTATTTT. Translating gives CASRSGKSGGASDTQYF.

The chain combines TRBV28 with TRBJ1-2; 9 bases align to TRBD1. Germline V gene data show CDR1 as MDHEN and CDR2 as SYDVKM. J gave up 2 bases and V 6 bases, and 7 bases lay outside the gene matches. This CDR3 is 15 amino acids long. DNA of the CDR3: TGTGCCAGCAGCCCCGAAGGGACAGGGAACTATGGCTACACCTTC. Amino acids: CASSPEGTGNYGYTF.

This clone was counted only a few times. The CDR3 region is CASSLGQGEQPQHF. CDR3 bases: TGTGCCAGCAGCTTGGGACAGGGGGAACAGCCCCAGCATTTT. The chain is built from TRBV7-9 and TRBJ1-5, with 11 bases matching TRBD1. Per germline, CDR1 SEHNR and CDR2 FQNEAQ (reference sequence). The CDR3 runs 14 residues. The trim removed 3 bases at V and 7 bases at J, leaving 2 bases unmatched.

CDR3 loop: CASSLSLGQGDSNQPQHF. The DNA for the CDR3 is TGTGCCAGCAGTTTATCCCTTGGACAGGGGGATAGCAATCAGCCCCAGCATTTT. This sequence joins TRBV27 and TRBJ1-5, with 10 bases identical to TRBD1. The CDR3 is 18 residues long. The J segment lost 0 bases and the V segment lost 0 bases, leaving 5 bases of the junction unmatched. Germline CDR1 is MNHEY and CDR2 is SMNVEV (reference sequence).

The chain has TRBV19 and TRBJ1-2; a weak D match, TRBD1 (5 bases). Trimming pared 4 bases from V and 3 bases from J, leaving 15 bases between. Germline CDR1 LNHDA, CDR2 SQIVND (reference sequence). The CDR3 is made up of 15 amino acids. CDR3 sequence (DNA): TGTGCCAGTAGTAGCCCGGGGGATGGGGACTATGGCTACACCTTC. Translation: CASSSPGDGDYGYTF.

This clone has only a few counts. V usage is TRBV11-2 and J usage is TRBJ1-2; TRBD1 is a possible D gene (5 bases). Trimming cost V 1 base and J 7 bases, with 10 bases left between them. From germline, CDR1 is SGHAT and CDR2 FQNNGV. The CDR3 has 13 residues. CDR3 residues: CASSLGAGSGYTF. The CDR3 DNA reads TGTGCCAGCAGCTTAGGGGCAGGGTCTGGCTACACCTTC.

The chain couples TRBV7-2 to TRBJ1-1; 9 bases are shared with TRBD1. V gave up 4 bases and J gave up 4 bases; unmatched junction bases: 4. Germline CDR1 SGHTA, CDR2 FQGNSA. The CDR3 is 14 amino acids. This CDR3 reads CASSSGQGRTEAFF. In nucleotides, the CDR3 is TGTGCCAGCAGCTCGGGACAGGGACGCACTGAAGCTTTCTTT.

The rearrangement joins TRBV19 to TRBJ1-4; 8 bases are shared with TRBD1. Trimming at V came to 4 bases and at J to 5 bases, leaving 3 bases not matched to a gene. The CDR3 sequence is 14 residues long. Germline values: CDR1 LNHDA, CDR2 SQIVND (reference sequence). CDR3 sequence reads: CASSRQGRNEKLFF. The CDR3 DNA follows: TGTGCCAGTAGTAGACAGGGGCGGAATGAAAAACTGTTTTTT.

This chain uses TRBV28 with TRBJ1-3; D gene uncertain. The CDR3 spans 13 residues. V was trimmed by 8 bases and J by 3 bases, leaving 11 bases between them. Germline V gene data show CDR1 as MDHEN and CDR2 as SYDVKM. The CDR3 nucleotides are TGTGCCAGCGCCCCCCCGGGTGGAAACACCATATATTTT. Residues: CASAPPGGNTIYF. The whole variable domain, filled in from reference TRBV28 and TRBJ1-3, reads DVKVTQSSRYLVKRTGEKVFLECVQDMDHENMFWYRQDPGLGLRLIYFSYDVKMKEKGDIPEGYSVSREKKERFSLILESASTNQTSMYLCASAPPGGNTIYFGEGSWLTVV.

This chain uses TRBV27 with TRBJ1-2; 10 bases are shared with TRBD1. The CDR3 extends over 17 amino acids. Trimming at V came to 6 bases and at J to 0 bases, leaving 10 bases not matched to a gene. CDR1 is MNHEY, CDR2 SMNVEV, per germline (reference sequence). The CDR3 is CASRVTGGPLANYGYTF. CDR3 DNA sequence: TGTGCCAGCAGGGTGACAGGGGGCCCACTAGCTAACTATGGCTACACCTTC.

The CDR3 sequence: CASSFTGGGTEAFF. CDR3 DNA: TGTGCCAGCAGCTTTACAGGGGGTGGCACTGAAGCTTTCTTT. V and J are TRBV7-2 and TRBJ1-1, with 8 bases aligning to TRBD1. Germline V gene data show CDR1 as SGHTA and CDR2 as FQGNSA. V gave up 3 bases and J gave up 4 bases; unmatched junction bases: 4. This CDR3 spans 14 amino acids.

CDR3 protein: CASSMTDYNEQFF. CDR3 nucleotide sequence: TGTGCCAGCAGTATGACAGATTACAATGAGCAGTTCTTC. The chain recombines TRBV7-3 with TRBJ2-1; D may be TRBD1 (5 bases). The CDR3 is 13 residues long. V was shortened by 6 bases and J by 4 bases, with 10 bases between the two germline ends. Germline values: CDR1 SGHTA, CDR2 FQGTGA.

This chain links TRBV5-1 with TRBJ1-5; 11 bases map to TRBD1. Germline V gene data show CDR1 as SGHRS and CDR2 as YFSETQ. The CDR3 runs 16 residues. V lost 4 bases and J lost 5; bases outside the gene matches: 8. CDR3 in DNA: TGCGCCAGCAGCGTATTACCGGGACAGGGGGATCAGCCCCAGCATTTT. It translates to CASSVLPGQGDQPQHF.

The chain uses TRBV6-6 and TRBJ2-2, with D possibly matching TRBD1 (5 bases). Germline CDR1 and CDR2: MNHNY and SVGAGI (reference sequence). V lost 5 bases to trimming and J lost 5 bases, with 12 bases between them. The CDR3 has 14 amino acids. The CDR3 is CASSPVRDTGELFF. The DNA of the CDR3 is TGTGCCAGCAGTCCAGTCAGGGATACCGGGGAGCTGTTTTTT.

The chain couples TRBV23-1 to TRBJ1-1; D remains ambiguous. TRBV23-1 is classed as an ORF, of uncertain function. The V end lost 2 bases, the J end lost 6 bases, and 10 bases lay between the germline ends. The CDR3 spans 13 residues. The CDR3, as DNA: TGCGCCAGCAGTCAAGGTGGGCCTGCTGAAGCTTTCTTT. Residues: CASSQGGPAEAFF.

This chain's CDR3 is CASSLPGQNQPQHF. CDR3 nucleotide sequence: TGTGCCAGCAGCTTGCCGGGACAGAATCAGCCCCAGCATTTT. The chain carries TRBV5-4 and TRBJ1-5; 7 bases fit TRBD1. After removal of 1 base from V and 4 bases from J, the junction contained 2 bases not matched to a gene. The V gene's germline CDR1 is SGHNT and CDR2 YYREEE (reference sequence). CDR3 length: 14 amino acids.

The CDR3 here is CASRSSGRANEQFF. The CDR3 DNA reads as TGTGCCAGCAGATCTAGCGGGAGGGCCAATGAGCAGTTCTTC. The rearrangement joins TRBV7-8 to TRBJ2-1; 12 bases are a match to TRBD2. This CDR3 contains 14 residues. Trimming at V came to 6 bases and at J to 6 bases, leaving 3 bases not matched to a gene. CDR1 and CDR2 (germline): SGHVS, FQNEAQ. Combining the CDR3 with reference TRBV7-8 and TRBJ2-1 gives the whole variable domain GAGVSQSPRYKVAKRGQDVALRCDPISGHVSLFWYQQALGQGPEFLTYFQNEAQLDKSGLPSDRFFAERPEGSVSTLKIQRTQQEDSAVYLCASRSSGRANEQFFGPGTRLTVL.

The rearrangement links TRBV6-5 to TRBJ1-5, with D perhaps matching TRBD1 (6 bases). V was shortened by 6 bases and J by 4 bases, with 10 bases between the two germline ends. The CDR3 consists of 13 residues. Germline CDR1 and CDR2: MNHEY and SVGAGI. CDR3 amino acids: CASRGTQNQPQHF. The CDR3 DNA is TGTGCCAGCAGAGGGACACAAAATCAGCCCCAGCATTTT.

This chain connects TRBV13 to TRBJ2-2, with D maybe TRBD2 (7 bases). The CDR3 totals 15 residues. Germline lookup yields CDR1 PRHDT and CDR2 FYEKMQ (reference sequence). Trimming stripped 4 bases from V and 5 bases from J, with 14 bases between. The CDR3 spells CASSSRRGGTGELFF. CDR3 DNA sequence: TGTGCCAGCAGCTCCAGAAGGGGGGGAACCGGGGAGCTGTTTTTT. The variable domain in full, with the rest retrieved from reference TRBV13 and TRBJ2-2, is AAGVIQSPRHLIKEKRETATLKCYPIPRHDTVYWYQQGPGQDPQFLISFYEKMQSDKGSIPDRFSAQQFSDYHSELNMSSLELGDSALYFCASSSRRGGTGELFFGEGSRLTVL.

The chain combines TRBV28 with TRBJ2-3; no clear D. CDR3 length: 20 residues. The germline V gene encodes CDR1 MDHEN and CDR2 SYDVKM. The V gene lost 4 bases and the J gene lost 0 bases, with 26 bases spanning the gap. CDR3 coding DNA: TGTGCCAGCAGTTACTATTACAAAATCTTCCGGGTGAATAGCACAGATACGCAGTATTTT. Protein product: CASSYYYKIFRVNSTDTQYF. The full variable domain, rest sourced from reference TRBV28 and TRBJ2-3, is DVKVTQSSRYLVKRTGEKVFLECVQDMDHENMFWYRQDPGLGLRLIYFSYDVKMKEKGDIPEGYSVSREKKERFSLILESASTNQTSMYLCASSYYYKIFRVNSTDTQYFGPGTRLTVL.

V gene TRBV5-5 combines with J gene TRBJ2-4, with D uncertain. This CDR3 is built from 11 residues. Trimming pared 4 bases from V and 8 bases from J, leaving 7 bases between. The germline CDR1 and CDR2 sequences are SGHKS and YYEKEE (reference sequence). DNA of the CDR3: TGTGCCAGCAGCACCCAGGACATTCAGTACTTC. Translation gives CASSTQDIQYF.

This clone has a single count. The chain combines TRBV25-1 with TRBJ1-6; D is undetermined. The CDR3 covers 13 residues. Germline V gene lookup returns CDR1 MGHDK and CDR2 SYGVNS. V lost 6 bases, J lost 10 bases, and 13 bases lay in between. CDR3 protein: CASSSFAGSPLHF. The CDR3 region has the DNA TGTGCCAGCAGCTCCTTTGCTGGCTCACCCCTCCACTTT.

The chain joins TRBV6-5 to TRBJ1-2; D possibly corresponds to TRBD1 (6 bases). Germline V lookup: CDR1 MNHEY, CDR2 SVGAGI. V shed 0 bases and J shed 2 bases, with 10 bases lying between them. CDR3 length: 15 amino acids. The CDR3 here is CASSYSGTPNYGYTF. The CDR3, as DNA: TGTGCCAGCAGTTACTCCGGGACACCGAACTATGGCTACACCTTC.

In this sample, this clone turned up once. CDR3 sequence reads: CASSLPTVNTEAFF. The CDR3 nucleotides read TGTGCCAGCAGCTTACCGACAGTGAACACTGAAGCTTTCTTT. The rearrangement joins TRBV13 to TRBJ1-1; D perhaps matches TRBD1 (5 bases). The V and J ends lost 2 bases and 0 bases respectively, with 7 bases between them. CDR3 size: 14 residues. Germline V gene lookup returns CDR1 PRHDT and CDR2 FYEKMQ (reference sequence).

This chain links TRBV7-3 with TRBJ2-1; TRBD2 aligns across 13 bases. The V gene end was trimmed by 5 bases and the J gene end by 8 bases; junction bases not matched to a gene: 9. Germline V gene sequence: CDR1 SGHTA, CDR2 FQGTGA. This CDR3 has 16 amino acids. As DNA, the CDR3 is TGTGCCAGCAGCCAGGGGGGGACTAGCGGGACCGATGAGCAGTTCTTC. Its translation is CASSQGGTSGTDEQFF.

The CDR3 bases are TGTGCCAGTAGTCCCATAATGGGGGCAGACCACTCTGGGGCCAACGTCCTGACTTTC. This codes for CASSPIMGADHSGANVLTF. V is TRBV19 and J is TRBJ2-6; D might be TRBD1 (6 bases). CDR3 length: 19 amino acids. The germline V gene has CDR1 LNHDA and CDR2 SQIVND (reference sequence). Trimming shortened V by 5 bases and J by 0 bases, and 20 bases separated the two germline ends.

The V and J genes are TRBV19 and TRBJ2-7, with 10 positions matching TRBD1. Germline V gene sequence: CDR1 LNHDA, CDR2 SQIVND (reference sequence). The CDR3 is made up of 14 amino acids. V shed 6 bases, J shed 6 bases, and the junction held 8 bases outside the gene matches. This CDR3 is CASRRQGAHTEQYF. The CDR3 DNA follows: TGTGCCAGTAGACGACAGGGGGCGCATACCGAGCAGTACTTC.

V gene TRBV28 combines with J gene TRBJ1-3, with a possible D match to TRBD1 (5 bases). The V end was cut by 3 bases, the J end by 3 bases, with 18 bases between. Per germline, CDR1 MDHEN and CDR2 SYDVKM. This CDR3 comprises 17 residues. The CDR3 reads CASSFGEGREGGNTIYF. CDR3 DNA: TGTGCCAGCAGTTTTGGTGAGGGCAGGGAGGGTGGAAACACCATATATTTT.

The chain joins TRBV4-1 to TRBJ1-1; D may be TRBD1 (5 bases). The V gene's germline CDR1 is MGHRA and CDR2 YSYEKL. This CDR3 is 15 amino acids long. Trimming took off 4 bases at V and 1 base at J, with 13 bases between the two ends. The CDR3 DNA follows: TGCGCCAGCAGCCGCCTGGGACTGACGAACACTGAAGCTTTCTTT. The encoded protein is CASSRLGLTNTEAFF.